Listed below are T cell receptor beta chains from one sample, sequenced in a study of cytomegalovirus exposure and HLA in healthy donors. Clones were sequenced by immunoSEQ multiplex PCR, and TCRdb holds only the in-frame ones, with some missing. Among some 170,000 clones listed, approximately 86% were seen once. The material sequenced was PBMCs. The receptors were sampled from a man younger than 35 in good health and CMV-seropositive. Each CDR3 is given with its conserved first and last residue. D genes are given only for firm matches. Where a row states a size, it is once, few, many or the class of an expanded clone; other rows omit it.

>TRBJ2-3|TRBV7-6|.|TRBD1
CASSSGQGARGQYF
TGTGCCAGCAGCTCCGGACAGGGGGCGCGAGGGCAGTATTTT
>TRBJ2-1|TRBV6-1|.|.
CASSEQSSYNEQFF
TGTGCCAGCAGTGAACAGTCCTCCTACAATGAGCAGTTCTTC
>TRBJ2-1|TRBV7-3|.|.
CASSLTGDTYNEQFF
TGTGCCAGCAGCTTAACTGGGGACACATACAATGAGCAGTTCTTC
>TRBJ2-2|TRBV7-8|once|TRBD2
CASSWRVSGRAGELFF
TGTGCCAGCAGCTGGAGGGTTAGCGGGAGGGCCGGGGAGCTGTTTTTT
>TRBJ2-1|TRBV6-6|.|.
CASSYRTTGNEQFF
TGTGCCAGCAGTTACCGTACTACCGGCAATGAGCAGTTCTTC
>TRBJ2-2|TRBV10-2|.|TRBD2
CASSERTSGIANTGELFF
TGCGCCAGCAGTGAGAGGACTAGCGGGATCGCGAACACCGGGGAGCTGTTTTTT
>TRBJ2-3|TRBV27|.|TRBD2
CASSLAGGPRALADTQYF
TGTGCCAGCAGTCTAGCGGGGGGGCCTAGGGCCCTCGCAGATACGCAGTATTTT
>TRBJ2-7|TRBV6-5|.|.
CASSYSRTAPYEQYF
TGTGCCAGCAGTTACTCCCGGACAGCTCCCTACGAGCAGTACTTC
>TRBJ2-1|TRBV6-5|.|TRBD2
CASSYGGLAGVEQFF
TGTGCCAGCAGTTACGGGGGACTAGCGGGGGTTGAGCAGTTCTTC
>TRBJ1-1|TRBV2|.|TRBD1
CASRKGQGGNTEAFF
TGTGCCAGCAGAAAGGGACAGGGGGGGAACACTGAAGCTTTCTTT
>TRBJ1-2|TRBV6-6|.|TRBD1
CACDRDAGFYGYTF
TGTGCCTGCGACAGGGATGCGGGGTTTTATGGCTACACCTTC
>TRBJ1-4|TRBV7-9|.|.
CASSPRQLNEKLFF
TGTGCCAGCAGCCCCCGACAGCTTAATGAAAAACTGTTTTTT
>TRBJ2-1|TRBV27|.|.
CASSLSLFYNEQFF
TGTGCCAGCAGTTTATCTCTCTTTTACAATGAGCAGTTCTTC
>TRBJ2-6|TRBV10-3|once|.
CAISESRSGANVLTF
TGTGCCATCAGTGAGTCGCGCTCTGGGGCCAACGTCCTGACTTTC
>TRBJ2-5|TRBV4-1|.|TRBD1
CASSPDLQGRETQYF
TGCGCCAGCAGCCCCGACCTACAGGGGAGAGAGACCCAGTACTTC
>TRBJ2-7|TRBV28|.|TRBD1
CASSSGTGKHEQYF
TGTGCCAGCAGTTCTGGGACAGGGAAGCACGAGCAGTACTTC
>TRBJ2-1|TRBV19|.|TRBD2
CASSILSGGAVQYEQFF
TGTGCCAGTAGTATATTATCGGGGGGGGCGGTTCAGTATGAGCAGTTCTTC
>TRBJ1-1|TRBV6-5|.|.
CASSYSEISNTEAFF
TGTGCCAGCAGTTACTCGGAGATCTCGAACACTGAAGCTTTCTTT
>TRBJ2-7|TRBV10-3|.|TRBD1
CAIATGPNEQYF
TGTGCCATCGCGACAGGGCCCAACGAGCAGTACTTC
>TRBJ2-1|TRBV19|.|.
CASSIQSRGYNEQFF
TGTGCCAGTAGTATACAGTCTAGGGGGTACAATGAGCAGTTCTTC
>TRBJ2-2|TRBV9|.|TRBD2
CASSVAISGRANTGELFF
TGTGCCAGCAGCGTAGCTATTAGCGGGAGAGCGAACACCGGGGAGCTGTTTTTT
>TRBJ1-4|TRBV7-3|once|.
CASSLIEMRLFF
TGTGCCAGCAGCTTAATTGAAATGAGACTGTTTTTT
>TRBJ1-2|TRBV2|.|.
CARGAGSYGYTF
TGTGCCAGGGGGGCAGGGAGCTATGGCTACACCTTC
>TRBJ2-7|TRBV28|.|TRBD1
CASESGQVYEQYF
TGTGCCAGTGAATCGGGACAGGTCTACGAGCAGTACTTC
>TRBJ2-1|TRBV7-9|.|TRBD2
CASSFPGTSGSSGYNEQFF
TGTGCCAGCAGCTTTCCCGGGACTAGCGGGAGTTCGGGGTACAATGAGCAGTTCTTC
>TRBJ1-2|TRBV4-1|few|.
CASSQLVLEQGERYTF
TGCGCCAGCAGCCAACTCGTGTTGGAACAAGGGGAACGCTACACCTTC
>TRBJ2-3|TRBV27|.|.
CASSKGGWTADTQYF
TGTGCCAGCAGTAAGGGGGGGTGGACAGCAGATACGCAGTATTTT
>TRBJ1-4|TRBV29-1|.|TRBD1
CSVTRQGPNEKLFF
TGCAGCGTAACCAGACAGGGACCTAATGAAAAACTGTTTTTT
>TRBJ2-7|TRBV5-4|.|TRBD2
CASSPMTSGSYEQYF
TGTGCCAGCAGCCCCATGACTAGCGGAAGCTACGAGCAGTACTTC
>TRBJ1-2|TRBV2|.|.
CASSLQGYYGYTF
TGTGCCAGCAGCTTACAGGGTTACTATGGCTACACCTTC
>TRBJ2-7|TRBV4-3|.|TRBD1
CASSQGRGSYEQYF
TGCGCCAGCAGCCAAGGCAGGGGGAGCTACGAGCAGTACTTC
>TRBJ2-6|TRBV27|.|.
CASNPGVFSGANVLTF
TGTGCCAGCAACCCAGGGGTCTTCTCTGGGGCCAACGTCCTGACTTTC
>TRBJ1-6|TRBV27|.|.
CASSPRDSHNSPLHF
TGTGCCAGCAGTCCCCGGGACTCACATAATTCACCCCTCCACTTT
>TRBJ2-5|TRBV2|.|TRBD2
CASSGPGGTRETQYF
TGTGCCAGCAGTGGACCCGGGGGGACTCGGGAGACCCAGTACTTC
>TRBJ1-1|TRBV4-3|once|TRBD1
CASSPPPGTGTNTEAFF
TGCGCCAGCAGCCCGCCCCCCGGGACAGGGACAAACACTGAAGCTTTCTTT
>TRBJ1-1|TRBV27|.|.
CASSQGSNTEAFF
TGTGCCAGCAGTCAGGGGAGTAATACTGAAGCTTTCTTT
>TRBJ1-2|TRBV7-9|.|.
CASSLWASNYGYTF
TGTGCCAGCAGCTTATGGGCCAGTAACTATGGCTACACCTTC
>TRBJ2-7|TRBV4-3|.|TRBD2
CASSQGLAGGLYEQYF
TGCGCCAGCAGCCAAGGACTAGCGGGGGGTCTATACGAGCAGTACTTC
>TRBJ1-2|TRBV6-1|.|.
CASSDPGGWHYGYTF
TGTGCCAGCAGTGACCCGGGGGGCTGGCACTATGGCTACACCTTC
>TRBJ2-7|TRBV4-3|.|TRBD2
CASSQSSGDSYEQYF
TGCGCCAGCAGCCAGTCTAGCGGGGACTCCTACGAGCAGTACTTC
>TRBJ2-5|TRBV5-1|.|TRBD2
CASSTSSGGAFETQYF
TGCGCCAGCAGCACTTCTAGCGGGGGGGCCTTTGAGACCCAGTACTTC
>TRBJ1-1|TRBV6-6|.|TRBD1
CASSFQQGVQAFF
TGTGCCAGCAGTTTCCAACAGGGGGTTCAAGCTTTCTTT
>TRBJ2-7|TRBV7-2|.|.
CASNPGGLVSYEQYF
TGTGCCAGCAACCCGGGCGGGCTGGTCTCCTACGAGCAGTACTTC
>TRBJ2-7|TRBV19|.|TRBD2
CASTLSSGGSYEQYF
TGTGCCAGTACCCTCTCAAGCGGGGGTTCCTACGAGCAGTACTTC
>TRBJ2-7|TRBV18|.|.
CASSPGAGSYEQYF
TGTGCCAGCTCACCCGGGGCGGGGTCCTACGAGCAGTACTTC
>TRBJ1-1|TRBV28|.|.
CASGGGGTEAFF
TGTGCCAGCGGAGGGGGGGGGACTGAAGCTTTCTTT
>TRBJ1-1|TRBV4-3|.|.
CASSRTENTEAFF
TGCGCCAGCAGCCGGACAGAGAACACTGAAGCTTTCTTT
>TRBJ1-5|TRBV7-3|.|.
CASSLWGGQPQHF
TGTGCCAGCAGCTTATGGGGCGGACAGCCCCAGCATTTT
>TRBJ2-4|TRBV5-6|.|TRBD2
CASSSAGGDIQYF
TGTGCCAGCAGCTCCGCGGGGGGGGACATTCAGTACTTC
>TRBJ2-3|TRBV9|.|.
CASSVDLALNRDTQYF
TGTGCCAGCAGCGTAGATCTAGCTTTGAATAGAGATACGCAGTATTTT
>TRBJ2-1|TRBV6-4|.|.
CASSDSETSYNEQFF
TGTGCCAGCAGTGACTCCGAGACATCTTACAATGAGCAGTTCTTC
>TRBJ2-7|TRBV6-6|.|.
CASSYLGGHEQYF
TGTGCCAGCAGTTATCTCGGGGGGCACGAGCAGTACTTC
>TRBJ2-1|TRBV9|.|TRBD2
CASSVVTSGRNEQFF
TGTGCCAGCAGCGTAGTAACTAGCGGGAGGAATGAGCAGTTCTTC
>TRBJ2-7|TRBV4-2|.|TRBD2
CASSQPSPQRGSYEQYF
TGTGCCAGCAGCCAACCCTCCCCGCAGCGGGGATCCTACGAGCAGTACTTC
>TRBJ1-5|TRBV11-2|.|.
CASSLTDSNQPQHF
TGTGCCAGCAGCTTAACGGACAGTAATCAGCCCCAGCATTTT
>TRBJ1-2|TRBV27|few|TRBD1
CASSLAGGPGDTF
TGTGCCAGCAGTTTAGCAGGGGGGCCGGGAGACACCTTC
>TRBJ1-2|TRBV7-2|.|.
CASSLGPPQPDGYTF
TGTGCCAGCAGCCTAGGACCCCCACAGCCAGATGGCTACACCTTC
>TRBJ2-1|TRBV7-6|.|.
CASRPTGSGEQFF
TGTGCCAGCAGGCCTACTGGGTCGGGTGAGCAGTTCTTC
>TRBJ1-2|TRBV9|.|.
CASSVGVQGDYGYTF
TGTGCCAGCAGCGTAGGAGTCCAGGGTGACTATGGCTACACCTTC